The 2 T cell receptor beta chains presented below share a single source sample, sequenced in a study of cytomegalovirus exposure and HLA in healthy donors. It was with 60 Vbeta and 13 Jbeta primers that the PCR ran. TCRdb's copy holds only in-frame clones and misses some; the assay was immunoSEQ multiplex PCR. The table includes 75,000 to 90,000 clones, 70% to 75% detected once. Sequencing was carried out using PBMCs. Source of these receptors: a man aged 60-69 years in good health and CMV-seronegative.

The chain combines TRBV11-1 with TRBJ1-1; the D is unclear. This CDR3 has 17 residues. Per the germline V gene, CDR1 is SGHAT and CDR2 is FQDESV (reference sequence). V was clipped by 2 bases and J by 0 bases, with 16 bases between them. The CDR3 loop reads CASSLKRVGNLNTEAFF. In DNA form, the CDR3 reads TGTGCCAGCAGCTTAAAGAGGGTCGGAAACTTGAACACTGAAGCTTTCTTT.

The rearrangement links TRBV7-8 to TRBJ2-1; 11 nucleotides match TRBD2. The CDR3 loop spans 16 amino acids. V was clipped by 4 bases and J by 5 bases; unmatched bases: 7. Germline CDR1 reads SGHVS; CDR2 reads FQNEAQ. The CDR3 loop reads CASSSYGTSGDNEQFF. CDR3 nucleotides: TGTGCCAGCAGCTCGTACGGGACTAGCGGAGACAATGAGCAGTTCTTC.